This entry is about one TCR beta chain. The antigen is not known. This specimen belongs to a study of Graves' ophthalmopathy and Graves' hyperthyroidism. The authors amplified TCR beta CDR3 regions from RNA transcripts. Second-round multiplex PCR came after first-round RT-PCR with HTBI primers. MiXCR was run by TCRdb on the multiplex PCR reads, yielding one entry per CDR3 protein. The sample holds about 240,000 distinct CDR3 sequences, about 46% seen once. Study-wide results and caveats: Forecasting of ophthalmopathy progression by the model achieved over 55% sensitivity and approximately 72% specificity.

Moderately to severely active ophthalmopathy under 3 months, CAS at least 3, NOSPECS at least 4. Other autoimmune diseases, uncontrolled infections, pregnancy and lactation each led to patient exclusion. This TCR was sampled from an adult man with Graves' ophthalmopathy. The specimen was peripheral blood.

The CDR3 DNA sequence: TGCAGTGCTAGAGTCTGGGGGCCGGAGGGTGAAAAACTGTTTTTT. Its translation is CSARVWGPEGEKLFF. The J gene is TRBJ1-4, the V gene TRBV20-1; tentatively, D is TRBD1 (6 bases). The V end lost 1 base, the J end lost 7 bases, and 16 bases lay between the germline ends. The CDR3 totals 15 residues. Per germline, CDR1 DFQATT and CDR2 SNEGSKA (reference sequence).